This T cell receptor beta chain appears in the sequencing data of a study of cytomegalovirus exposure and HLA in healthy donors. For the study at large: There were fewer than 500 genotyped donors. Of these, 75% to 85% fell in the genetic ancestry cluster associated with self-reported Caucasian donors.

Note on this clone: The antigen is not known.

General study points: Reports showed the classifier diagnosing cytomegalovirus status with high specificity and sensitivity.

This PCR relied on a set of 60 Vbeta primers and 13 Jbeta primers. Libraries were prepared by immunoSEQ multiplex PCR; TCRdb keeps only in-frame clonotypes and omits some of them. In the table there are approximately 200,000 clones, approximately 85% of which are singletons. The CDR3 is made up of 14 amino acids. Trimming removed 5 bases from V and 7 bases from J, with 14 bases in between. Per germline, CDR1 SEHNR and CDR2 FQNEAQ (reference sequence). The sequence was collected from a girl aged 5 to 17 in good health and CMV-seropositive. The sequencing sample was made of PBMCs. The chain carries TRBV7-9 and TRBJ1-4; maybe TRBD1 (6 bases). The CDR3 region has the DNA TGTGCCAGCAGCCCAGGGCGAGGGGGTGAAAAACTGTTTTTT. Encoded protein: CASSPGRGGEKLFF. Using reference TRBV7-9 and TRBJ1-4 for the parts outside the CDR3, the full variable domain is DTGVSQNPRHKITKRGQNVTFRCDPISEHNRLYWYRQTLGQGPEFLTYFQNEAQLEKSRLLSDRFSAERPKGSFSTLEIQRTEQGDSAMYLCASSPGRGGEKLFFGSGTQLSVL.